This T cell receptor (beta chain) was obtained from a study of blood T cell repertoires in COVID-19. Across the whole study: Sources were T cells, B-cell-depleted T cells, or PBMCs; the material itself was cDNA or gDNA.

Methods used by the authors: Amplified reference gene primers provided the basis for estimating nucleated cell counts. Libraries were prepared by immunoSEQ multiplex PCR; TCRdb keeps only in-frame clonotypes and omits some of them. V and J calls plus clone size are reproduced from that table; the DNA served to infer D and trimming. The table shows about 480,000 clones, with approximately 88% occurring only once. Participants spanned ages about 18 to 100 years and resided in about two dozen US areas. In assigning cohorts, the study relied on participant-reported clinical history. The TCR sequence derives from a woman aged 40 to 50 who had recovered from COVID-19. Material: PBMCs or T cells enriched from blood (not recorded which).

CDR3 residues: CAWSLDSTEAFF. In DNA, the CDR3 is TGTGCCTGGAGTCTGGACAGCACTGAAGCTTTCTTT. The rearrangement links TRBV30 to TRBJ1-1; tentative D call: TRBD1 (6 bases). V was cut by 2 bases and J by 4 bases, with 8 bases left in between. The germline V gene encodes CDR1 GTSNPN and CDR2 SVGIG (reference sequence). The CDR3 has 12 residues.